The entry that follows covers one T cell receptor beta chain sequence. The data belong to a study of T cell responses to AZD1222 COVID-19 vaccine. TCRdb's copy holds only in-frame clones and misses some; the assay was immunoSEQ multiplex PCR. The sample gives 140,000 to 150,000 clones, nearly 95% of which show up once; roughly 5% is in the top ten. The origin of this receptor is an adult in good health. Here the sequenced sample was peripheral blood, taken on day 0 of AZD1222 vaccination.

CDR3 in DNA: TGCGCCAGCAGCCAAGAGCGGGAAGGGATGAACACTGAAGCTTTCTTT. Its translation: CASSQEREGMNTEAFF. V gene TRBV4-1 combines with J gene TRBJ1-1; D is undetermined. The CDR3 length is 16 residues. Germline V gives CDR1 MGHRA, CDR2 YSYEKL. The V and J ends lost 0 bases and 0 bases respectively, with 11 bases between them.